A single sample is the source of the 16 T cell receptor beta chains below, sequenced in a study of shared clonotypes between healthy human individuals. Sequenced by immunoSEQ multiplex PCR; TCRdb stores in-frame clones only, minus some. This sample has over a million clones, with roughly 70% found just once. The sequenced sample was memory CD4+ T cells sorted from blood. Indicated subset: CD45RA-negative fraction. These receptors all stem from a man aged 18 to 30 in good health.

The V and J genes are TRBV6-4 and TRBJ1-5; D is unclear. The CDR3 covers 13 residues. Germline V gives CDR1 MRHNA, CDR2 SNTAGT. V was shortened by 6 bases and J by 0 bases, with 6 bases between the two germline ends. The CDR3 loop is CASRGGSNQPQHF. The CDR3 bases are TGTGCCAGCAGAGGAGGTAGCAATCAGCCCCAGCATTTT.

V usage is TRBV6-1 and J usage is TRBJ1-6, with no clear D. The V end was cut by 6 bases, the J end by 6 bases, with 6 bases between. The CDR3 is made up of 12 amino acids. Per the germline V gene, CDR1 is MNHNS and CDR2 is SASEGT. This CDR3 reads CASSLPNSPLHF. The DNA of the CDR3 is TGTGCCAGCAGCCTACCTAATTCACCCCTCCACTTT.

The rearrangement uses TRBV4-1 and TRBJ1-3; D remains ambiguous. The CDR3 is made up of 16 amino acids. The germline V and J ends were trimmed by 1 base and 2 bases, with 12 bases remaining between them. Germline CDR1 MGHRA, CDR2 YSYEKL. The CDR3 here is CASSQGPGSPGNTIYF. DNA of the CDR3: TGCGCCAGCAGCCAAGGCCCGGGATCGCCTGGAAACACCATATATTTT.

This clone was recorded a few times. The chain carries TRBV7-9 and TRBJ2-7; 10 positions agree with TRBD1. Germline CDR1 reads SEHNR; CDR2 reads FQNEAQ (reference sequence). With V trimmed by 5 bases and J by 6 bases, 13 bases remained unmatched. The CDR3 is made up of 16 amino acids. The CDR3 DNA reads TGTGCCAGCAGCAGCGGAAAGACCGGGACAGGGGTCGAGCAGTACTTC. It encodes CASSSGKTGTGVEQYF.

The gene calls are TRBV5-6 and TRBJ2-3; D is unresolved. Trimming shortened V by 1 base and J by 2 bases, and 8 bases separated the two germline ends. The CDR3 covers 14 residues. Per the germline V gene, CDR1 is SGHDT and CDR2 is YYEEEE. Here the CDR3 reads CASSLPKVTDTQYF. CDR3 sequence (DNA): TGTGCCAGCAGCTTGCCGAAGGTCACAGATACGCAGTATTTT.

Comment on this clone: This sample includes further DNA sequences coding for the same CDR3. The chain employs TRBV18 and TRBJ1-4; 8 bases line up with TRBD1. J lost 8 bases, V lost 3 bases, and 5 bases had no gene match. The V gene's germline CDR1 is KGHSH and CDR2 LQKENI. This CDR3 is built from 14 residues. Here the CDR3 reads CASSPGQGREKLFF. CDR3 bases: TGTGCCAGCTCACCTGGACAGGGACGAGAAAAACTGTTTTTT.

This clone has only one observation. V gene TRBV7-3 combines with J gene TRBJ2-2; the D gene could be TRBD1 or TRBD2 (6 bases each). Trimming removed 0 bases at V and 6 bases at J, with 14 bases between. Germline V lookup: CDR1 SGHTA, CDR2 FQGTGA. This CDR3 is 16 amino acids long. CDR3 residues: CASSLTSGAYSGELFF. CDR3 in DNA: TGTGCCAGCAGCTTAACTTCGGGGGCCTACTCCGGGGAGCTGTTTTTT.

This clone was seen a single time. The chain couples TRBV7-9 to TRBJ2-5; D gene ambiguous. V was pared by 4 bases and J by 5 bases, with 20 bases between. CDR1 is SEHNR, CDR2 FQNEAQ, per germline (reference sequence). The CDR3 is 16 residues long. CDR3 coding DNA: TGTGCCAGCAGCTGGTATGTTCTCGATAAAAGGGAGACCCAGTACTTC. Amino acid sequence: CASSWYVLDKRETQYF.

This chain connects TRBV7-2 to TRBJ1-5; D is uncertain. Looked up from germline, CDR1 is SGHTA and CDR2 is FQGNSA. Trimming removed 1 base from V and 7 bases from J, with 23 bases in between. This CDR3 is built from 18 residues. The CDR3 nucleotides read TGTGCCAGCAGCTTAGAGGTGATGAGTACTGGAGCGGGCCAGCCCCAGCATTTT. Its protein product is CASSLEVMSTGAGQPQHF.

V and J are TRBV19 and TRBJ2-3; 7 positions agree with TRBD2. The CDR3 spans 15 residues. Germline assignment: CDR1 LNHDA and CDR2 SQIVND (reference sequence). The junction had 12 bases not matched to a gene; V was cut back by 8 bases and J by 4 bases. The CDR3 DNA reads TGTGCCAGTTGCATGGGGCGGGGGTCGTCAGATACGCAGTATTTT. Its protein product is CASCMGRGSSDTQYF. The whole variable domain, remainder taken from reference TRBV19 and TRBJ2-3, is DGGITQSPKYLFRKEGQNVTLSCEQNLNHDAMYWYRQDPGQGLRLIYYSQIVNDFQKGDIAEGYSVSREKKESFPLTVTSAQKNPTAFYLCASCMGRGSSDTQYFGPGTRLTVL.

This sequence joins TRBV19 and TRBJ1-1; 10 bases match TRBD1. The CDR3 is made up of 14 amino acids. V was clipped by 6 bases and J by 4 bases; unmatched bases: 5. Germline CDR1 reads LNHDA; CDR2 reads SQIVND (reference sequence). CDR3 in amino acids: CASSGQGVGTEAFF. The CDR3 DNA follows: TGTGCCAGTAGCGGACAGGGGGTCGGCACTGAAGCTTTCTTT. The full variable domain, completed using reference TRBV19 and TRBJ1-1, is DGGITQSPKYLFRKEGQNVTLSCEQNLNHDAMYWYRQDPGQGLRLIYYSQIVNDFQKGDIAEGYSVSREKKESFPLTVTSAQKNPTAFYLCASSGQGVGTEAFFGQGTRLTVV.

The V and J genes are TRBV2 and TRBJ2-5; no firm D call. The CDR3 loop spans 14 amino acids. Trimming left V 0 bases short and J 2 bases short, with 7 bases between. Germline CDR1 is SNHLY and CDR2 is FYNNEI. This CDR3 is CASSEAWVQETQYF. CDR3 nucleotides: TGTGCCAGCAGTGAAGCGTGGGTGCAAGAGACCCAGTACTTC.

This sequence joins TRBV21-1 and TRBJ2-7; TRBD1 reflects the table's D call only, with no check against the DNA. TRBV21-1 is listed as a pseudogene. The CDR3 is 10 amino acids. CDR3 amino acids: CASITYEQYF. CDR3 sequence (DNA): TGTGCCAGCATCACCTACGAGCAGTACTTC.

In this sample, this clone turned up a few times. The V call is TRBV4-2, the J call TRBJ2-3, with 8 bases that match TRBD2. The CDR3 sequence is 16 residues long. From germline, CDR1 is LGHNA and CDR2 YNFKEQ. The V and J ends lost 1 base and 5 bases, in that order; junction bases with no gene match: 8. The CDR3 is CASSQGDGRAEDTQYF. The CDR3 bases are TGTGCCAGCAGCCAAGGGGACGGGAGGGCCGAAGATACGCAGTATTTT.

Points on this clone: Within the sample, other DNA sequences also encode this same CDR3. The rearrangement links TRBV30 to TRBJ1-4; TRBD1 aligns across 8 bases. With V trimmed by 4 bases and J by 8 bases, 3 bases remained unmatched. CDR3 size: 12 residues. Germline CDR1 reads GTSNPN; CDR2 reads SVGIG (reference sequence). The CDR3 loop reads CAWTGQGEKLFF. The CDR3 DNA reads TGTGCCTGGACCGGACAGGGAGAAAAACTGTTTTTT.

As for this clone: The sample contains more than one DNA sequence encoding this CDR3. This chain joins TRBV19 and TRBJ1-1; D is possibly TRBD1 (5 bases). CDR1 is LNHDA, CDR2 SQIVND, per germline (reference sequence). The CDR3 spans 14 residues. V was clipped by 0 bases and J by 4 bases, with 9 bases between them. This CDR3 is CASSIDLRGTEAFF. In nucleotides, the CDR3 is TGTGCCAGTAGTATAGATCTTAGGGGCACTGAAGCTTTCTTT.